This T cell receptor (beta chain) was captured in a study of cytomegalovirus exposure and HLA in healthy donors. Whole-study results and caveats: Analysis performed later showed TCR beta chains linked to HLA being more clonally expanded than equally common others. Judged likely to be a sequencing artifact was a cluster of highly shared sequence variants.

V lost 5 bases, J lost 3 bases, and 8 bases lay in between. Per germline, CDR1 MNHNS and CDR2 SASEGT. This CDR3 has 14 amino acids. All donors participated as healthy donors of bone marrow. The PCR ran on 60 Vbeta and 13 Jbeta primers. Only in-frame clones appear in the TCRdb table, and some are missing; sequencing was by immunoSEQ multiplex PCR. Found here are fewer than 120,000 clones, 76% of them singletons; the top ten hold 13%. This clone appeared once. Its antigen is as yet unknown. This chain links TRBV6-1 with TRBJ2-6; D call uncertain. Sequenced sample: PBMCs. This sequence originates from a man under 40 in good health and CMV-seropositive. The CDR3 here is CASSPSGGANVLTF. CDR3 bases: TGTGCCAGCAGTCCCTCGGGTGGGGCCAACGTCCTGACTTTC.